The clone carrying this T cell receptor (beta chain) came up once. Its antigen is not known. These data come from a study of cytomegalovirus exposure and HLA in healthy donors. General observations from the study: A few CMV-associated chains were confirmed in vitro to be specific for CMV antigens.

The PCR was carried out with 60 Vbeta primers and 13 Jbeta primers. The assay was immunoSEQ multiplex PCR, and TCRdb's table has in-frame clones only and misses some. The sample lists 150,000 to 250,000 clones, 65% to 85% seen once, with about 0.094% in the top ten. CDR3 length: 15 amino acids. V was clipped by 0 bases and J by 7 bases; unmatched bases: 11. Germline V gives CDR1 GTSNPN, CDR2 SVGIG (reference sequence). The chain recombines TRBV30 with TRBJ1-2, with TRBD1 identical over 7 bases. The origin of this receptor is a boy aged 2-9 years in good health and CMV-seronegative. Material: PBMCs. CDR3 amino acids: CAWSVSPTGRLGYTF. Written as DNA, the CDR3 is TGTGCCTGGAGTGTATCCCCGACAGGGCGGCTTGGCTACACCTTC.